Described below is a single T cell receptor (beta chain) sequence and its context. Its cognate antigen is unknown. TCRdb keeps only in-frame clones here, not all; method: immunoSEQ multiplex PCR. The table lists 97,000 or so clones, nearly 90% of them singletons. The sample originates from a study of OX40 agonist ivuxolimab in advanced cancers. Whole-study results and caveats: There was clonal expansion of CD4+ and CD8+ blood T cells by week 6 at 0.1 to 3.0 mg/kg.

The CDR3 loop spans 15 amino acids. Losses at the gene ends were 3 bases for V and 6 bases for J; bases not matched to a gene: 8. CDR1 is SGHRS and CDR2 is YFSETQ in the germline V gene. V and J are TRBV5-1 and TRBJ2-3; 9 positions match TRBD2. This clonotype originated in an adult with an advanced solid tumor such as melanoma, head and neck, liver or kidney cancer. The sample was CD4+ or CD8+ T cells sorted from blood, taken in a trial of the OX40 agonist ivuxolimab. The CDR3 here is CASSSSGTSWDTQYF. CDR3 coding DNA: TGCGCCAGCAGCTCCTCCGGGACTAGCTGGGATACGCAGTATTTT.